The 18 T cell receptor beta chains listed next were all sequenced from one sample in a study of blood T cell repertoires in COVID-19 (TCRdb year 2020). Library preparation used the immunoSEQ multiplex PCR assay. Imported from immuneACCESS, the table was reduced by TCRdb to in-frame sequences with V and J called. These copies leave out some clones; in studies compared against another copy, an unresolved V gene accounts for under half, and the cause of the remainder is not known. The sample table shows tens of thousands of clones, and approximately 91% are seen once. Of the sample, under 0.4% falls within the top ten clones. The sequencing input was peripheral blood. The receptor source for this set is a human donor in a cohort sampled during active COVID-19.

The J gene is TRBJ1-2, the V gene TRBV11-2, with 7 bases matching TRBD1. CDR3 length: 16 residues. Looked up from germline, CDR1 is SGHAT and CDR2 is FQNNGV. Germline trimming cut 8 bases from V and 0 bases from J; bases unmatched to any gene: 12. The CDR3 loop reads CASSKISRGTNYGYTF. The CDR3 nucleotides are TGTGCCAGCTCGAAGATATCCAGGGGGACTAACTATGGCTACACCTTC.

The V call is TRBV9, the J call TRBJ1-3; D is unresolved. CDR3 size: 15 residues. Per the germline V gene, CDR1 is SGDLS and CDR2 is YYNGEE. V shed 0 bases and J shed 1 base, with 8 bases lying between them. CDR3 DNA sequence: TGTGCCAGCAGCGTAGCGGGTTTATCTGGAAACACCATATATTTT. It codes for CASSVAGLSGNTIYF.

The chain uses TRBV3-1 (or the pseudogene TRBV3-2) and TRBJ2-6, with 11 bases aligning to TRBD1. The CDR3 is 17 residues long. CDR1 is LGHDT, CDR2 YNNKEL, per germline (reference sequence). J lost 2 bases, V lost 0 bases, and 0 bases had no gene match. CDR3 DNA: TGTGCCAGCAGCCAAGAGGACAGGGGGCCTGGGGCCAACGTCCTGACTTTC. It encodes CASSQEDRGPGANVLTF.

The V gene is TRBV5-4, the J gene TRBJ1-1, with TRBD1 matching over 10 bases. J gave up 5 bases and V 4 bases, and 5 bases lay outside the gene matches. The CDR3 length is 14 residues. Germline CDR1 SGHNT, CDR2 YYREEE (reference sequence). CDR3 coding DNA: TGTGCCAGCAGCGCAGGGACAGGGGTGACTGAAGCTTTCTTT. It is translated as CASSAGTGVTEAFF.

The J gene is TRBJ1-1, the V gene TRBV7-9, with 9 bases aligning to TRBD1. CDR3 length equals 17 residues. Germline assignment: CDR1 SEHNR and CDR2 FQNEAQ (reference sequence). V was clipped by 4 bases and J by 6 bases; unmatched bases: 15. CDR3 in DNA: TGTGCCAGCAGCTCCAAATGGACAGGGGAAAATGGGGCTGAAGCTTTCTTT. It translates to CASSSKWTGENGAEAFF.

The chain is built from TRBV13 and TRBJ1-5, with D uncertain. V dropped 2 bases and J dropped 2 bases, with 10 bases sitting between them. CDR3 size: 15 residues. Germline values: CDR1 PRHDT, CDR2 FYEKMQ (reference sequence). CDR3 nucleotides: TGTGCCAGCAGCTTACGGGGTGAGGGCAATCAGCCCCAGCATTTT. Amino acid sequence: CASSLRGEGNQPQHF.

V usage is TRBV4-3 and J usage is TRBJ2-7; 9 nucleotides align to TRBD1. Looked up from germline, CDR1 is LGHNA and CDR2 is YSLEER. The ends lost 4 bases at V and 3 bases at J; junction bases unmatched: 7. The CDR3 is 15 amino acids. This chain's CDR3 is CASSREATGGYEQYF. The CDR3 nucleotides are TGCGCCAGCAGCCGGGAGGCGACAGGGGGCTACGAGCAGTACTTC.

V gene TRBV2 combines with J gene TRBJ1-6, with 8 bases matching TRBD1. J was trimmed by 6 bases and V by 4 bases; bases with no gene match: 2. Per the germline V gene, CDR1 is SNHLY and CDR2 is FYNNEI. The CDR3 runs to 14 residues. The CDR3 loop reads CASSVDRGNSPLHF. DNA of the CDR3: TGTGCCAGCAGTGTCGACAGGGGTAATTCACCCCTCCACTTT. Filled out from reference TRBV2 and TRBJ1-6, the complete variable domain reads EPEVTQTPSHQVTQMGQEVILRCVPISNHLYFYWYRQILGQKVEFLVSFYNNEISEKSEIFDDQFSVERPDGSNFTLKIRSTKLEDSAMYFCASSVDRGNSPLHFGNGTRLTVT.

This rearrangement joins TRBV9 to TRBJ2-7; 9 bases are shared with TRBD1. Trimming cost V 4 bases and J 1 base; bases outside gene matches: 6. CDR1 SGDLS and CDR2 YYNGEE come from the germline V gene. CDR3 length: 15 residues. In DNA form, the CDR3 reads TGTGCCAGCAGCCCGGGACAGGGCAAGTCCTACGAGCAGTACTTC. Protein: CASSPGQGKSYEQYF. The variable domain in full, completed from reference TRBV9 and TRBJ2-7, reads DSGVTQTPKHLITATGQRVTLRCSPRSGDLSVYWYQQSLDQGLQFLIQYYNGEERAKGNILERFSAQQFPDLHSELNLSSLELGDSALYFCASSPGQGKSYEQYFGPGTRLTVT.

The V and J genes are TRBV15 and TRBJ1-5, with TRBD1 matching over 7 bases. Per germline, CDR1 LNHNV and CDR2 YYDKDF (reference sequence). The CDR3 is made up of 17 amino acids. J lost 2 bases, V lost 0 bases, and 7 bases had no gene match. CDR3 sequence: CATSRDSLGQGNQPQHF. The CDR3 DNA is TGTGCCACCAGCAGAGATTCCCTCGGACAGGGCAATCAGCCCCAGCATTTT.

The chain has TRBV29-1 and TRBJ1-2; TRBD1 matches 7 bases. The CDR3 contains 11 residues. The germline V gene encodes CDR1 SQVTM and CDR2 ANQGSEA. J lost 6 bases, V lost 6 bases, and 4 bases had no gene match. This CDR3 reads CSVRGQNGYTF. The CDR3 nucleotides read TGCAGCGTAAGGGGACAGAATGGCTACACCTTC.

This clone showed up just once. The rearrangement joins TRBV2 to TRBJ2-6, with 7 bases aligning to TRBD1. The V segment lost 4 bases and the J segment 0 bases; nucleotides outside the gene matches: 3. The CDR3 has 16 residues. The germline CDR1 and CDR2 sequences are SNHLY and FYNNEI. CDR3 loop: CASSGQGFSGANVLTF. The CDR3 bases are TGTGCCAGCAGTGGACAGGGCTTCTCTGGGGCCAACGTCCTGACTTTC. The variable domain in full, with the rest retrieved from reference TRBV2 and TRBJ2-6, is EPEVTQTPSHQVTQMGQEVILRCVPISNHLYFYWYRQILGQKVEFLVSFYNNEISEKSEIFDDQFSVERPDGSNFTLKIRSTKLEDSAMYFCASSGQGFSGANVLTFGAGSRLTVL.

The gene calls are TRBV19 and TRBJ1-4; 7 bases map to TRBD1. CDR3 length: 15 residues. Trimming cost V 3 bases and J 5 bases; bases outside gene matches: 6. The germline V gene has CDR1 LNHDA and CDR2 SQIVND (reference sequence). The CDR3 region is CASSILAGGNEKLFF. The CDR3 nucleotides read TGTGCCAGTAGTATTCTGGCAGGGGGAAATGAAAAACTGTTTTTT.

The V call is TRBV5-4, the J call TRBJ1-2; the D gene is possibly TRBD1 (6 bases). Germline V gene sequence: CDR1 SGHNT, CDR2 YYREEE (reference sequence). Between the trimmed V and J ends, which lost 2 bases and 5 bases, there was a span of 19 bases. This CDR3 has 16 amino acids. CDR3 sequence: CASSLQGALQFYGYTF. The CDR3 nucleotides read TGTGCCAGCAGCTTACAGGGAGCGCTACAGTTTTATGGCTACACCTTC.

The chain employs TRBV7-9 and TRBJ2-2, with D unresolved. With 1 base removed from V and 1 base from J, the gap between germline ends came to 7 bases. This CDR3 spans 15 amino acids. Germline V CDR1 and CDR2: SEHNR, FQNEAQ (reference sequence). CDR3 DNA sequence: TGTGCCAGCAGCTTAGTACAGCTGAACACCGGGGAGCTGTTTTTT. Protein sequence: CASSLVQLNTGELFF.

The CDR3 DNA reads as TGTGCCAGCAGCCAAGAGCCCAGGCCGATCCCCTACGAGCAGTACTTC. It is translated as CASSQEPRPIPYEQYF. The V and J genes are TRBV4-2 and TRBJ2-7; D is unresolved. The V gene's germline CDR1 is LGHNA and CDR2 YNFKEQ. Deletions cut 0 bases from V and 2 bases from J, with 14 bases between. This CDR3 spans 16 amino acids.

The rearrangement joins TRBV6-2 or TRBV6-3 to TRBJ1-4; D might be TRBD1 (6 bases). The CDR3 has 14 residues. Germline V lookup: CDR1 MNHEY, CDR2 SVGEGT. V was clipped by 6 bases and J by 6 bases, with 14 bases between them. CDR3: CASSVQGIDEKLFF. In nucleotides, the CDR3 is TGTGCCAGCAGCGTACAGGGTATTGATGAAAAACTGTTTTTT.

The chain has TRBV11-2 and TRBJ2-7; the match to TRBD1 covers 8 bases. This CDR3 is built from 17 residues. The trim removed 6 bases at V and 1 base at J, leaving 14 bases unmatched. The germline V gene has CDR1 SGHAT and CDR2 FQNNGV. In DNA, the CDR3 is TGTGCCAGCAGTCAAGGGCGTGCAGGGGGCGCTTCCTACGAGCAGTACTTC. Protein product: CASSQGRAGGASYEQYF.